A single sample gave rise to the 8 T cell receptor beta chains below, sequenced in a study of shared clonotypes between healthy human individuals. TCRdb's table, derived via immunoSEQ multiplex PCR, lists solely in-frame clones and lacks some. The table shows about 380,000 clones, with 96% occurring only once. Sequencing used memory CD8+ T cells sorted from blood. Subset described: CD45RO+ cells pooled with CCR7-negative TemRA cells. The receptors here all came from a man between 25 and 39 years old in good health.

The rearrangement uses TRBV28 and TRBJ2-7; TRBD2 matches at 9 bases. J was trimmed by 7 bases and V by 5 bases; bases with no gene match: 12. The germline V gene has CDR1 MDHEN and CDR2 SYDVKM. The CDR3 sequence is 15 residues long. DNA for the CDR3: TGTGCCAGCAGTCTACTGGCGGGAGGGGTGGGGGAGCAGTACTTC. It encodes CASSLLAGGVGEQYF.

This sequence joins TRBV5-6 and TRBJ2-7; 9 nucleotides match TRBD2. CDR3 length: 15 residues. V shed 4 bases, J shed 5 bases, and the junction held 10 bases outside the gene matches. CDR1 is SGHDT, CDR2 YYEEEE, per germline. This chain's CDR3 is CASSRRLAAGNEQYF. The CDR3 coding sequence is TGTGCCAGCAGCCGCAGACTAGCGGCGGGCAACGAGCAGTACTTC. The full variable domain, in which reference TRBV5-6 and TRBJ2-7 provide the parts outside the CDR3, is DAGVTQSPTHLIKTRGQQVTLRCSPKSGHDTVSWYQQALGQGPQFIFQYYEEEERQRGNFPDRFSGHQFPNYSSELNVNALLLGDSALYLCASSRRLAAGNEQYFGPGTRLTVT.

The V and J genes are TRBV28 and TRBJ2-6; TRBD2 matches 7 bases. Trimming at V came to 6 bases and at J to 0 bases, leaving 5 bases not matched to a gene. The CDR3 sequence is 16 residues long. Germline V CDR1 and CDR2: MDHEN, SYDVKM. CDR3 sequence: CASRGGSHSGANVLTF. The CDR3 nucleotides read TGTGCCAGCAGAGGCGGGAGCCACTCTGGGGCCAACGTCCTGACTTTC.

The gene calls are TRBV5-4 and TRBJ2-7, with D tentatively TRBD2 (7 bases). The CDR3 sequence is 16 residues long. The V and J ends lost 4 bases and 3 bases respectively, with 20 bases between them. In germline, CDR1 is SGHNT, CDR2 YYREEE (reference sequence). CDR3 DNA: TGTGCCAGCAGCCAAGGGGGTGGACTAGGATACTACGAGCAGTACTTC. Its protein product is CASSQGGGLGYYEQYF.

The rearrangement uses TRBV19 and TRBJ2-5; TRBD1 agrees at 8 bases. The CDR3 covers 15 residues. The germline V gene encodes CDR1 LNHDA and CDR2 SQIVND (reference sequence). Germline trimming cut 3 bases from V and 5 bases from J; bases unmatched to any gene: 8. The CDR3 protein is CASSISGTGKETQYF. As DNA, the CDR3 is TGTGCCAGTAGTATTTCTGGGACAGGAAAGGAGACCCAGTACTTC.

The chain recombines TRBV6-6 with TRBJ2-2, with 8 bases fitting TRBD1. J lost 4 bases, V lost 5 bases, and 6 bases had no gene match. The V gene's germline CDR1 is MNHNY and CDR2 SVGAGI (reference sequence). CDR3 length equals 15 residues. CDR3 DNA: TGTGCCAGCAGTGCGCCGGGACAGGTCACCGGGGAGCTGTTTTTT. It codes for CASSAPGQVTGELFF.

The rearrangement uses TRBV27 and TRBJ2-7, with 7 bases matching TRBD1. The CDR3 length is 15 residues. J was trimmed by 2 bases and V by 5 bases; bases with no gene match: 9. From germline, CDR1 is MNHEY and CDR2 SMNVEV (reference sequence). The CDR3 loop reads CASSQKATGPYEQYF. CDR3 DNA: TGTGCCAGCAGTCAAAAAGCGACAGGGCCCTACGAGCAGTACTTC.

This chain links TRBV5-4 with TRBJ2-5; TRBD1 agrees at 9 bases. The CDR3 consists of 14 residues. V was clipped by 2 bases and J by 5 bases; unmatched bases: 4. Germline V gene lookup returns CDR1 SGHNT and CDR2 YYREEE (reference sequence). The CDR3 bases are TGTGCCAGCAGCTTAAACAGGGGGCTTGAGACCCAGTACTTC. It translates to CASSLNRGLETQYF.